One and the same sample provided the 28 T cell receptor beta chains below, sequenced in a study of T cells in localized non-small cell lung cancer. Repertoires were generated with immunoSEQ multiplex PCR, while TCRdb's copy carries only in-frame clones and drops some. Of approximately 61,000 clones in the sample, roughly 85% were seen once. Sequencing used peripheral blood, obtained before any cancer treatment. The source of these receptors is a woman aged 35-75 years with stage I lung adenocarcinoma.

The CDR3 region has the DNA TGTGCCAGCAGCCATCTGCAGGCTAGCACAGATACGCAGTATTTT. Protein: CASSHLQASTDTQYF. The chain links TRBV9 to TRBJ2-3; D is unclear. Per germline, CDR1 SGDLS and CDR2 YYNGEE. Trimming left V 4 bases short and J 0 bases short, with 12 bases between. The CDR3 spans 15 residues.

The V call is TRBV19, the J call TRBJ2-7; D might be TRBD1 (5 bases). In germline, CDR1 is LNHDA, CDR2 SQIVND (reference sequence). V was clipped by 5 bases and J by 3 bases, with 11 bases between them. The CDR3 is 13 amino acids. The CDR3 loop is CASSFDRFYEQYF. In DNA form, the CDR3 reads TGTGCCAGTAGTTTCGACAGATTCTACGAGCAGTACTTC.

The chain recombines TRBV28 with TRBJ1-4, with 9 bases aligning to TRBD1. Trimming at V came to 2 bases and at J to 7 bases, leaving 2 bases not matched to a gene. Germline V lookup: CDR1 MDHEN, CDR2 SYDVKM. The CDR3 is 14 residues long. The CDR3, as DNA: TGTGCCAGCAGTTTAGGGACAGGGATTGAAAAACTGTTTTTT. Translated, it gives CASSLGTGIEKLFF.

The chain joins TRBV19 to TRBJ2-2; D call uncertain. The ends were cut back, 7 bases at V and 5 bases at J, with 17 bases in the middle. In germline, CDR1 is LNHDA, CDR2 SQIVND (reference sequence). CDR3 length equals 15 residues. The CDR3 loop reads CASNNPSAGTGELFF. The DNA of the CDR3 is TGTGCCAGTAACAACCCTTCGGCTGGTACCGGGGAGCTGTTTTTT.

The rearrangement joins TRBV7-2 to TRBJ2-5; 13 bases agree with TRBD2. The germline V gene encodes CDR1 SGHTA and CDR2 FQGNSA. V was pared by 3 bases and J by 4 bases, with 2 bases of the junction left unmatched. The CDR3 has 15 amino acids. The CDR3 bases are TGTGCCAGCAGCTTGGGACTAGCGGGGTTAGAGACCCAGTACTTC. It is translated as CASSLGLAGLETQYF.

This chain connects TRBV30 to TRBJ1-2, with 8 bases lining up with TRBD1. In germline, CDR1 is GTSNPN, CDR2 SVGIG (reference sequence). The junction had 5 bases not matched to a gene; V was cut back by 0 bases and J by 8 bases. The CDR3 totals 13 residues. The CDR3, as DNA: TGTGCCTGGAGTGTACCAGGGGGCGGAGGCTACACCTTC. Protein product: CAWSVPGGGGYTF.

The chain's CDR3 is CASSHLQGGNSPLHF. The CDR3 coding sequence is TGCGCCAGCAGCCACCTACAGGGGGGGAATTCACCCCTCCACTTT. V and J are TRBV4-1 and TRBJ1-6; the match to TRBD1 covers 8 bases. V lost 3 bases and J lost 7; bases outside the gene matches: 5. From germline, CDR1 is MGHRA and CDR2 YSYEKL. This CDR3 is built from 15 residues.

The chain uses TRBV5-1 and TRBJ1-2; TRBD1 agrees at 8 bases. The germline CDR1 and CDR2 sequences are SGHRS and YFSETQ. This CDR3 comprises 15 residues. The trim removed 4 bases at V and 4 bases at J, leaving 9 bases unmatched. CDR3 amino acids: CASSVDRQGSYGYTF. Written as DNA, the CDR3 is TGCGCCAGCAGCGTGGACCGACAGGGGTCCTATGGCTACACCTTC.

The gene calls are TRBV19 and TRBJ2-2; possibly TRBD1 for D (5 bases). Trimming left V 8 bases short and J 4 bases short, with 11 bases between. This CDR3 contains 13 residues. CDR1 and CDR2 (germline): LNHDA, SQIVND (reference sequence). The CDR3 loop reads CASQGLATGELFF. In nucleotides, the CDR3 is TGTGCCAGTCAGGGATTAGCCACCGGGGAGCTGTTTTTT.

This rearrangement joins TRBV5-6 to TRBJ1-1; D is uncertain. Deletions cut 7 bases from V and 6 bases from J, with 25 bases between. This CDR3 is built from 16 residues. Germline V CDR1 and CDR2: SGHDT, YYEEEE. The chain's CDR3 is CASLLTGQPRTAEAFF. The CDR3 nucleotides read TGTGCCAGCTTATTGACGGGCCAACCTCGAACGGCTGAAGCTTTCTTT.

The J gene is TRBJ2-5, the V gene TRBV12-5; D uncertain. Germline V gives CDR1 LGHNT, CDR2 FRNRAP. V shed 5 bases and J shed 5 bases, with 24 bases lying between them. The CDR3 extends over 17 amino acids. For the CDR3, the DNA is TGTGCTAGTGGTGAGGTCAACTGGATCACCGTCGACGAGACCCAGTACTTC. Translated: CASGEVNWITVDETQYF.

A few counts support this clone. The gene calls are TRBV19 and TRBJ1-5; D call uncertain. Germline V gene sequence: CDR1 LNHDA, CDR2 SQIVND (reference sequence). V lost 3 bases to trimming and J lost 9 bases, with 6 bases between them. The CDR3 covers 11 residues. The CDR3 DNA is TGTGCCAGTAGTATGGGAGGGCCCCAGCATTTT. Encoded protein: CASSMGGPQHF.

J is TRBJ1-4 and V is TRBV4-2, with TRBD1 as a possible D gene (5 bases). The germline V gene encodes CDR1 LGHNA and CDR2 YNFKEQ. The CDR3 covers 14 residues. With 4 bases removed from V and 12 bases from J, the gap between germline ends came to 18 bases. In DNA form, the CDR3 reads TGTGCCAGCAGCCTGAACATGGAGGGGATGGAACTGTTTTTT. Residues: CASSLNMEGMELFF.

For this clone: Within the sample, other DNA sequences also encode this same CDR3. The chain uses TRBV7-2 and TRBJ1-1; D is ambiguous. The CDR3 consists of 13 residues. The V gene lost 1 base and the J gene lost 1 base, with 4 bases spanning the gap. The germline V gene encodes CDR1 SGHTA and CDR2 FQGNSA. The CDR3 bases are TGTGCCAGCAGCTTAGTAGGGAACACTGAAGCTTTCTTT. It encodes CASSLVGNTEAFF.

CDR3 region: CASSFNRDADTQYF. In nucleotides, the CDR3 is TGTGCCAGCAGTTTTAATCGAGATGCTGATACGCAGTATTTT. The chain links TRBV28 to TRBJ2-3; no definite D call. Trimming removed 3 bases at V and 6 bases at J, with 13 bases between. The CDR3 sequence is 14 residues long. Germline V gene sequence: CDR1 MDHEN, CDR2 SYDVKM.

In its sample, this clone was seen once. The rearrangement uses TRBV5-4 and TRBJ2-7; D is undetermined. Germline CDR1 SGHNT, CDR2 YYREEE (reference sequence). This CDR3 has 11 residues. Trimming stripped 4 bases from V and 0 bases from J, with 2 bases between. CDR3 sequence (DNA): TGTGCCAGCAGCAACTCCTACGAGCAGTACTTC. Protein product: CASSNSYEQYF.

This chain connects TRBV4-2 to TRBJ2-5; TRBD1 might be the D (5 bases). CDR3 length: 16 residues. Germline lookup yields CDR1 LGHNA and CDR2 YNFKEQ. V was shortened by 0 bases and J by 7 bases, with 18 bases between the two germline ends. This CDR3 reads CASSQEAGPLLWTQYF. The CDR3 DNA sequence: TGTGCCAGCAGCCAAGAGGCAGGGCCTCTTTTATGGACCCAGTACTTC.

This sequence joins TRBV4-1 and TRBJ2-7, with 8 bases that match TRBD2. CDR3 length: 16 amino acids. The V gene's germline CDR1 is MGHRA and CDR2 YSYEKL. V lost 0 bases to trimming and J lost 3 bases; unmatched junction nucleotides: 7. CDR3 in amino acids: CASSQDPSGRIYEQYF. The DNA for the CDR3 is TGCGCCAGCAGCCAAGATCCGAGCGGGAGAATCTACGAGCAGTACTTC.

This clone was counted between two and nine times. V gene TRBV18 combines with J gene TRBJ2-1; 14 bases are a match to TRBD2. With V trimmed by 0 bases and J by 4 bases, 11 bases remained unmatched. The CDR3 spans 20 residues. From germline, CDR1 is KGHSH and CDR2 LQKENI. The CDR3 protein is CASSPPTAGTSGGVYNEQFF. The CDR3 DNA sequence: TGTGCCAGCTCACCACCGACAGCGGGGACTAGCGGGGGTGTGTACAATGAGCAGTTCTTC.

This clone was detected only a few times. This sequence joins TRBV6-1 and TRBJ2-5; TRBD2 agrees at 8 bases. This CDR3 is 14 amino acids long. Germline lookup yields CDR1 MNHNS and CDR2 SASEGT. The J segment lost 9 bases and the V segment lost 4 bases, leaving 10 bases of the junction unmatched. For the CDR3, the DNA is TGTGCCAGCAGTGTAGGCGGGGGGCCCTTGGCCCAGTACTTC. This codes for CASSVGGGPLAQYF.

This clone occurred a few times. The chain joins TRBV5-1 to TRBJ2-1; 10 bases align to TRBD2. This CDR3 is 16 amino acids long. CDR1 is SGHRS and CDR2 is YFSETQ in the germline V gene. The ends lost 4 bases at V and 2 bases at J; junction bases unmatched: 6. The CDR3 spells CASSPVAGGPYNEQFF. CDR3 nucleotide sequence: TGCGCCAGCAGCCCAGTAGCGGGGGGCCCCTACAATGAGCAGTTCTTC.

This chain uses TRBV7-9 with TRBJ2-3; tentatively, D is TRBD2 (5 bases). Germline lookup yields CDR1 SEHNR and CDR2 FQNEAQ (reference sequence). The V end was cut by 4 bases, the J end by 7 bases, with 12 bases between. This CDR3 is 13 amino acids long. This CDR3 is CASSSGEGNTQYF. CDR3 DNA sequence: TGTGCCAGCAGCTCCGGAGAGGGAAATACGCAGTATTTT. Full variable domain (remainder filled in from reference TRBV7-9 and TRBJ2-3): DTGVSQNPRHKITKRGQNVTFRCDPISEHNRLYWYRQTLGQGPEFLTYFQNEAQLEKSRLLSDRFSAERPKGSFSTLEIQRTEQGDSAMYLCASSSGEGNTQYFGPGTRLTVL.

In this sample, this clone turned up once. The CDR3 loop reads CASSLGLAPSTDTQYF. The CDR3 nucleotides read TGTGCCAGTAGTCTGGGACTAGCCCCTAGCACAGATACGCAGTATTTT. The chain is built from TRBV19 and TRBJ2-3, with 9 bases lining up with TRBD2. This CDR3 region has 16 residues. Unmatched junction bases numbered 6, after V lost 5 bases and J lost 0 bases. Germline loops: CDR1 LNHDA, CDR2 SQIVND (reference sequence).

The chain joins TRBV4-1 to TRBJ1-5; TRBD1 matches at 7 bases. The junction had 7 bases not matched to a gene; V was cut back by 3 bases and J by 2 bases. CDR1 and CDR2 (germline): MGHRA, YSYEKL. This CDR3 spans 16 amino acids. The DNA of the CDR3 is TGCGCCAGCAGCCACATCGACAGGGTCGGCAATCAGCCCCAGCATTTT. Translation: CASSHIDRVGNQPQHF.

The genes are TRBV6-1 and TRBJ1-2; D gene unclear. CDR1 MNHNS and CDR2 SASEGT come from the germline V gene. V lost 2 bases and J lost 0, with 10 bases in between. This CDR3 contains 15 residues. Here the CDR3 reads CASSEKMAPNYGYTF. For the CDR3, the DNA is TGTGCCAGCAGTGAAAAAATGGCACCTAACTATGGCTACACCTTC.

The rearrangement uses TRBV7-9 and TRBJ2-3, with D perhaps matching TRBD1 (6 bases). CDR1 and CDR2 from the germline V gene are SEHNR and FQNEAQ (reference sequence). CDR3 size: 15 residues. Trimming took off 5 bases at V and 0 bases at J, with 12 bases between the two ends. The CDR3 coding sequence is TGTGCCAGCAGCCTCTCGACAGGTAGCACAGATACGCAGTATTTT. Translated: CASSLSTGSTDTQYF.

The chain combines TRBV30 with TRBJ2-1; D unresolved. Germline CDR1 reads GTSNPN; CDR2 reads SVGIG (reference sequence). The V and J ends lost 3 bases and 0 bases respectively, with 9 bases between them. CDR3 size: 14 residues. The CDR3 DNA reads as TGTGCCTGGAGCCCGACTTACTCCTACAATGAGCAGTTCTTC. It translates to CAWSPTYSYNEQFF. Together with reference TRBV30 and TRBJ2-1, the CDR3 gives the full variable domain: SQTIHQWPATLVQPVGSPLSLECTVEGTSNPNLYWYRQAAGRGLQLLFYSVGIGQISSEVPQNLSASRPQDRQFILSSKKLLLSDSGFYLCAWSPTYSYNEQFFGPGTRLTVL.

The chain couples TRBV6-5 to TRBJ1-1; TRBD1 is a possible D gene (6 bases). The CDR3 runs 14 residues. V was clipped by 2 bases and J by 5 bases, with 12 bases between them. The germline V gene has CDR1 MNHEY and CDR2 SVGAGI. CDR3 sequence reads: CASSYGRGRTEAFF. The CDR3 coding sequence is TGTGCCAGCAGTTACGGCAGGGGAAGAACTGAAGCTTTCTTT.